These 11 T cell receptor beta chains were sequenced from one sample in a study of human T cells and chemical hapten exposure. Time point in this sample: patch test 1, 2 weeks after DPC sensitization. Sample treatment: therapeutic diphenylcyclopropenone sensitization with weekly scalp DPC. MiXCR, applied by TCRdb to the RACE reads, yields one record per CDR3 protein. This sample has nearly 350,000 distinct CDR3 sequences, with roughly 6.9% found just once. The sequencing here drew on whole blood, taken in connection with sensitization to the hapten diphenylcyclopropenone (DPC). These receptors all come from a young woman with alopecia areata. Some clones in this sample may be carry-over from other donors' samples.

This clonotype was detected only a few times. This chain joins TRBV20-1 and TRBJ2-3; no definite D call. V was pared by 3 bases and J by 2 bases, with 12 bases between. Germline-derived CDR1 and CDR2 are DFQATT and SNEGSKA (reference sequence). The CDR3 runs to 14 residues. The CDR3 region has the DNA TGCAGTGCTAGGCACCAGGTTACCACAGATACGCAGTATTTT. It is translated as CSARHQVTTDTQYF.

The chain combines TRBV6-2 or TRBV6-3 with TRBJ2-7; possibly TRBD2 for D (6 bases). CDR1 is MNHEY, CDR2 SVGEGT, per germline. This CDR3 has 12 amino acids. V gave up 4 bases and J gave up 3 bases, with 7 bases separating them. Here the CDR3 DNA reads TGTGCCAGCAGTTGGGGGGACTACGAGCAGTACTTC. This gives the protein CASSWGDYEQYF.

A few counts support this clonotype. This chain links TRBV18 with TRBJ2-3; perhaps TRBD2 as D (6 bases). This CDR3 contains 16 residues. V lost 2 bases and J lost 0, with 12 bases in between. The germline gives CDR1 KGHSH, CDR2 LQKENI. The chain's CDR3 is CASSPSGGASTDTQYF. The CDR3 DNA reads TGTGCCAGCTCACCATCCGGGGGTGCTAGCACAGATACGCAGTATTTT.

This chain uses TRBV10-3 with TRBJ1-6, with D tentatively TRBD1 (5 bases). CDR3 length: 14 residues. V gave up 8 bases and J gave up 6 bases, with 14 bases separating them. Germline CDR1 is ENHRY and CDR2 is SYGVKD. This chain's CDR3 is CAISGAGVNSPLHF. The CDR3 DNA sequence: TGTGCCATCTCCGGAGCGGGGGTTAATTCACCCCTCCACTTT.

The rearrangement uses TRBV28 and TRBJ1-2, with TRBD1 as a possible D gene (5 bases). There are 13 residues in the CDR3. V was pared by 3 bases and J by 5 bases, with 10 bases between. Germline loops: CDR1 MDHEN, CDR2 SYDVKM. CDR3 coding DNA: TGTGCCAGCAGTTTTTGGGGGAGGTATGGCTACACCTTC. This codes for CASSFWGRYGYTF.

In its sample, this clonotype was seen a few times. The chain carries TRBV20-1 and TRBJ1-2, with D uncertain. CDR1 DFQATT and CDR2 SNEGSKA come from the germline V gene (reference sequence). With 2 bases removed from V and 2 bases from J, the gap between germline ends came to 12 bases. The length of the CDR3 is 14 residues. CDR3 DNA sequence: TGCAGTGCTAGATTTCGGAGTACCAACTATGGCTACACCTTC. This gives the protein CSARFRSTNYGYTF.

The sample holds many counts of this clonotype. The J gene is TRBJ2-1, the V gene TRBV29-1; 9 positions match TRBD1. This CDR3 has 16 amino acids. Germline V gene data show CDR1 as SQVTM and CDR2 as ANQGSEA. The V segment lost 1 base and the J segment 5 bases; nucleotides outside the gene matches: 9. The DNA of the CDR3 is TGCAGCGTTGAAGCCGCCGGGACAGGGTCGAACAATGAGCAGTTCTTC. This sequence encodes CSVEAAGTGSNNEQFF.

This clonotype was seen at least ten times. CDR3 nucleotide sequence: TGTGCCAGCACTTCCTGGCGGACCGATAAGGACAATGAGCAGTTCTTC. Residues: CASTSWRTDKDNEQFF. The chain links TRBV28 to TRBJ2-1; D gene unclear. V was clipped by 7 bases and J by 5 bases, with 21 bases between them. CDR3 length: 16 amino acids. Germline CDR1 is MDHEN and CDR2 is SYDVKM.

The chain couples TRBV6-4 to TRBJ2-3; 8 bases align to TRBD2. Germline CDR1 is MRHNA and CDR2 is SNTAGT. CDR3 length: 16 residues. V lost 3 bases and J lost 6; bases outside the gene matches: 11. This chain's CDR3 is CASSEFSGGGMDTQYF. For the CDR3, the DNA is TGTGCCAGCAGTGAGTTTAGCGGCGGGGGGATGGATACGCAGTATTTT.

In this sample, this clonotype turned up many times. The chain is built from TRBV29-1 and TRBJ2-3; 9 nucleotides agree with TRBD2. V was pared by 0 bases and J by 2 bases, with 3 bases of the junction left unmatched. Germline CDR1 and CDR2: SQVTM and ANQGSEA. CDR3 length: 15 amino acids. The CDR3 region has the DNA TGCAGCGTTGAAGAGGTAGCGGGGGACACAGATACGCAGTATTTT. Translating it yields CSVEEVAGDTDTQYF.

This clonotype was recorded at least ten times. The J gene is TRBJ2-3, the V gene TRBV7-2; TRBD2 matches at 9 bases. Germline V lookup: CDR1 SGHTA, CDR2 FQGNSA. The trim removed 2 bases at V and 6 bases at J, leaving 6 bases unmatched. The CDR3 spans 15 residues. CDR3 residues: CASSLSPSGADTQYF. CDR3 DNA: TGTGCCAGCAGCTTAAGTCCTAGCGGGGCCGATACGCAGTATTTT.